This entry concerns a single TCR beta chain. It lacks a known antigen. No much larger clone exists at a distance of one base, and base qualities are not known. TCRbeta CDR3 regions were amplified from genomic DNA using the immunoSEQ Assay, a bias-controlled multiplex PCR. The published analysis was carried out like this. Within the assay, amplification of reference gene primers was used to estimate how many nucleated cells each sample contained. Sequence reads were collapsed and filtered to measure the absolute abundance of every unique TCRbeta CDR3 rearrangement. For each sample, productive Simpson clonality was calculated as the square root of Simpson's diversity index across productive rearrangements. TCRdb stores this immuneACCESS table with in-frame sequences only. Part of the clones is absent; in the studies checked, under half of the shortfall reflects unresolved V genes, and no reason is known for the rest. V and J calls and clone size are copied from that table; D and trimming were computed from the DNA. This sample gives about 90,000 clones in total; over 75% of them show up just once. Clones ranked in the top ten supply around 7% of the sample.

The collaborating institutions used their own protocols to collect whole blood in K2EDTA tubes. For TCRbeta analysis, collaborator samples were shipped as frozen whole blood, as isolated PBMCs, or as DNA extracted from either sample type. The data are from a study of blood T cell repertoires in COVID-19 (dated by TCRdb to 2018 to 2021). For context, the study as a whole: Samples from collaborators originated in the United States, Italy and Spain and spanned both the acute and convalescent phases of COVID-19. Samples came from the ongoing ImmuneRACE study (first 160 participants) plus 1,254 subjects from 6 global collaborators. HLA class I and class II types, where available, came from metadata supplied by the sample provider rather than from assay-based typing. A freely available public database, intended as a resource for researchers studying the immune response to SARS-CoV-2, is where the repertoires were released. The sample metadata nearly always contained a de-identified subject ID, COVID-19 status, age in years and sex. The material from the prospective study consisted of cDNA or gDNA derived from T cells, B-cell-depleted T cells, or PBMCs. Deeply sampled blood TCRbeta repertoires from subjects exposed to, actively infected with, or recovered from COVID-19 were included in the dataset. Points the paper makes about the study in general: The quantity of clinical and demographic metadata differed by source and by participant and was supplied without curation.

CDR1 and CDR2, per the germline V gene (reference sequence), are LNHDA and SQIVND. Germline trimming amounts to 1 base on V and 7 bases on J, with 6 as the count of junction bases outside the gene matches. The CDR3 runs 16 residues from the cysteine to the phenylalanine. The kept DNA is CDR3 alone, 48 bases in frame from the first base. Rearrangement joined TRBV19 to TRBJ2-2; 10 central bases correspond to TRBD2. Sequenced input: peripheral blood. The sequence was collected from a man between 65 and 79 years old with acute or convalescent COVID-19. The CDR3 region reads CASSIVSASGSGELFF. The DNA sequence follows: TGTGCCAGTAGTATAGTCAGCGCTAGCGGGAGCGGGGAGCTGTTTTTT. The reference TRBV19 and TRBJ2-2 proteins fill in what lies around the CDR3, so the full variable domain reads DGGITQSPKYLFRKEGQNVTLSCEQNLNHDAMYWYRQDPGQGLRLIYYSQIVNDFQKGDIAEGYSVSREKKESFPLTVTSAQKNPTAFYLCASSIVSASGSGELFFGEGSRLTVL.